This entry concerns a single T cell receptor beta chain. The antigen is undetermined. The data stem from a study of T cell responses to AZD1222 COVID-19 vaccine. Study findings and constraints: Nearly half of spike-specific TCRs reportedly target unmutated variant regions. Donors were chiefly white British, with a greater number of females, and clonal diversity was perhaps underestimated. Spike-specific TCR breadth and depth were elevated following two AZD1222 doses. At 160-218 and 743-854, vaccine-associated CD4 TCRs were dominant, and they spanned spike.

The CDR3 spans 16 residues. Unmatched junction bases numbered 4, after V lost 1 base and J lost 0 bases. Germline V gives CDR1 LGHNA, CDR2 YSLEER. Measured with immunoSEQ multiplex PCR; TCRdb has only the in-frame clones, and not every one. The table records some 170,000 clones, 80% to 95% of them present only once. The TCR sequence derives from an adult who received the MenACWY meningococcal vaccine as a control. The chain recombines TRBV4-3 with TRBJ2-3, with TRBD2 identical over 7 bases. The sequencing used peripheral blood, collected 28 days after the second dose of the MenACWY control vaccine. CDR3 nucleotide sequence: TGCGCCAGCAGCCAAGTTCCGGGGGGTAGCACAGATACGCAGTATTTT. This codes for CASSQVPGGSTDTQYF.